These 12 T cell receptor beta chains originate from one sample sequenced in a study of human T cells and chemical hapten exposure. Time point reported: pre-sensitization, week 0. Documented treatment: therapeutic diphenylcyclopropenone sensitization with weekly scalp DPC. TCRdb recomputed calls from the RACE reads with MiXCR, one row per CDR3 protein. This sample carries around 300,000 distinct CDR3 sequences, 5% to 6.5% of them seen once, and the ten largest clones take around 8.8%. The sample here was whole blood, taken in connection with sensitization to the hapten diphenylcyclopropenone (DPC). These receptors originate from a woman aged 18-29 years with alopecia areata. Some clones in this sample may be carry-over from other donors' samples.

This clonotype appeared a few times. The V gene is TRBV12-3 or TRBV12-4, the J gene TRBJ2-3; 9 bases match TRBD1. The CDR3 extends over 17 amino acids. V lost 6 bases to trimming and J lost 2 bases; unmatched junction nucleotides: 12. The CDR3 loop reads CASRLTTGQGTTDTQYF. CDR3 nucleotide sequence: TGTGCCAGCAGATTGACCACTGGACAGGGGACCACAGATACGCAGTATTTT.

This clonotype has ten or more counts. J is TRBJ2-1 and V is TRBV7-2; D is possibly TRBD2 (6 bases). CDR3 length: 16 amino acids. From germline, CDR1 is SGHTA and CDR2 FQGNSA. Trimming pared 4 bases from V and 3 bases from J, leaving 16 bases between. The CDR3 nucleotides read TGTGCCAGCAGCTCGACAGTACTAGCTCTCTACAATGAGCAGTTCTTC. Its protein is CASSSTVLALYNEQFF. Full variable domain (missing parts from reference TRBV7-2 and TRBJ2-1): GAGVSQSPSNKVTEKGKDVELRCDPISGHTALYWYRQSLGQGLEFLIYFQGNSAPDKSGLPSDRFSAERTGGSVSTLTIQRTQQEDSAVYLCASSSTVLALYNEQFFGPGTRLTVL.

This clonotype was observed a few times. The rearrangement uses TRBV28 and TRBJ2-2, with TRBD2 matching over 10 bases. Germline V gene sequence: CDR1 MDHEN, CDR2 SYDVKM. This CDR3 region has 16 residues. The V segment lost 5 bases and the J segment 1 base; nucleotides outside the gene matches: 4. CDR3 nucleotides: TGTGCCAGCAGTCCGTTAGCGGGGGGGAACACCGGGGAGCTGTTTTTT. It translates to CASSPLAGGNTGELFF. Based on the CDR3 plus reference TRBV28 and TRBJ2-2, the full variable domain is DVKVTQSSRYLVKRTGEKVFLECVQDMDHENMFWYRQDPGLGLRLIYFSYDVKMKEKGDIPEGYSVSREKKERFSLILESASTNQTSMYLCASSPLAGGNTGELFFGEGSRLTVL.

This clonotype was seen a few times. Its ends do not fully match the called genes, so a read error is possible. The rearrangement uses TRBV7-7 and TRBJ2-2; D not resolved. Germline CDR1 is SSHAT and CDR2 is FNYEAQ (reference sequence). The length of the CDR3 is 13 residues. CDR3 nucleotide sequence: TGTGCTAGCAGCCGCATCGAAACCGGGGAGCTGTTTTTT. This gives the protein CASSRIETGELFF.

This clonotype was observed many times. The rearrangement joins TRBV12-3 or TRBV12-4 to TRBJ1-4; D is uncertain. The CDR3 length is 15 residues. Between the trimmed V and J ends, which lost 5 bases and 5 bases, there was a span of 15 bases. The CDR3 here is CASSQTGLPNEKLFF. In nucleotides, the CDR3 is TGTGCCAGCAGTCAGACGGGTCTCCCCAATGAAAAACTGTTTTTT.

This clonotype was recorded many times. The rearrangement uses TRBV7-2 and TRBJ1-5, with D hard to call. The V and J ends lost 6 bases and 5 bases respectively, with 11 bases between them. CDR3 size: 13 residues. Germline assignment: CDR1 SGHTA and CDR2 FQGNSA. CDR3 sequence (DNA): TGTGCCAGCAGTTTACGGCGGGATCAGCCCCAGCATTTT. Its translation is CASSLRRDQPQHF.

This clonotype occurred a few times. The chain has TRBV5-5 and TRBJ2-3; D not certain. V was pared by 0 bases and J by 2 bases, with 7 bases between. Germline loops: CDR1 SGHKS, CDR2 YYEKEE (reference sequence). This CDR3 is 14 amino acids long. The CDR3 loop is CASSLGLNTDTQYF. For the CDR3, the DNA is TGTGCCAGCAGCTTGGGTCTTAACACAGATACGCAGTATTTT.

This clonotype was picked up a small number of times. The CDR3 is CASSSISYEQYF. CDR3 coding DNA: TGTGCCAGCAGCTCGATCTCCTACGAGCAGTACTTC. The V and J genes are TRBV5-8 and TRBJ2-7, with unresolved D. V gave up 3 bases and J gave up 0 bases, with 4 bases separating them. Germline lookup yields CDR1 SGHTS and CDR2 YDEGEE. The CDR3 contains 12 residues.

The J gene is TRBJ1-2, the V gene TRBV6-5; TRBD1 matches at 9 bases. V trimming: 5 bases; J trimming: 6 bases; junction bases outside the gene matches: 7. Germline V gene data show CDR1 as MNHEY and CDR2 as SVGAGI. This CDR3 spans 14 amino acids. The CDR3: CASSRDRAWDGYTF. The CDR3 DNA follows: TGTGCCAGCAGTCGGGACAGGGCTTGGGATGGCTACACCTTC.

Ten or more counts support this clonotype. The V call is TRBV20-1, the J call TRBJ1-1; D is perhaps TRBD1 (6 bases). The germline V and J ends were trimmed by 6 bases and 1 base, with 12 bases remaining between them. The length of the CDR3 is 13 residues. Germline V gene sequence: CDR1 DFQATT, CDR2 SNEGSKA (reference sequence). Here the CDR3 reads CSASGGPNTEAFF. The CDR3 nucleotides are TGCAGTGCCAGTGGGGGCCCGAACACTGAAGCTTTCTTT.

This clonotype was detected a few times. The V call is TRBV25-1, the J call TRBJ2-1; 9 bases are shared with TRBD1. CDR3 length equals 14 residues. The germline CDR1 and CDR2 sequences are MGHDK and SYGVNS. V was pared by 3 bases and J by 7 bases, with 4 bases of the junction left unmatched. CDR3 amino acids: CASSDDRGSNEQFF. CDR3 nucleotide sequence: TGTGCCAGCAGTGATGACAGGGGGTCGAATGAGCAGTTCTTC.

V and J are TRBV12-3 or TRBV12-4 and TRBJ2-1; perhaps TRBD2 as D (5 bases). The CDR3 consists of 11 residues. V lost 5 bases, J lost 7 bases, and 6 bases lay in between. The CDR3 DNA is TGTGCCAGCAGTGGGGAGAATGAGCAGTTCTTC. It yields the protein CASSGENEQFF.